This TCR beta chain was found in a study of shared clonotypes between healthy human individuals. Between the trimmed V and J ends, which lost 1 base and 5 bases, there was a span of 5 bases. CDR3 size: 12 residues. Germline loops: CDR1 PRHDT, CDR2 FYEKMQ (reference sequence). The authors loaded about 200 ng DNA, approximately 30,000 T cell genomes, into sorted-subset replicate PCRs. Method: immunoSEQ multiplex PCR; TCRdb's copy keeps in-frame clones and lacks some. The sample lists about 380,000 clones; 95% to 97% were seen once. The sequence came from a man in his thirties or forties in good health. Source material: memory CD8+ T cells sorted from blood. As to subset: CD45RO+ cells pooled with CCR7-negative TemRA cells. The gene calls are TRBV13 and TRBJ2-5; D remains unclear. Here the CDR3 reads CASSLARETQYF. DNA for the CDR3: TGTGCCAGCAGCTTAGCGCGTGAGACCCAGTACTTC.